The following is a T cell receptor beta chain sequence with its context. This specimen belongs to a study of blood T cell repertoires in COVID-19. About the study: PBMCs, B-cell-depleted T cells, or T cells were the source of the cDNA or gDNA that made up the material.

The CDR3 sequence is 14 residues long. CDR1 is MNHEY, CDR2 SMNVEV, per germline (reference sequence). Trimming pared 3 bases from V and 3 bases from J, leaving 11 bases between. Data came from immunoSEQ multiplex PCR; TCRdb stores just in-frame clones and leaves some out. Found here are roughly 200,000 clones, 70% to 90% of them singletons; the top ten hold roughly 4.5%. The V and J genes are TRBV27 and TRBJ1-1; the D gene is possibly TRBD1 (6 bases). The receptor comes from a woman over 75 with acute or convalescent COVID-19. The sequencing input was peripheral blood. The CDR3 is CASSLRGFYTEAFF. DNA for the CDR3: TGTGCCAGCAGTTTGAGGGGGTTTTACACTGAAGCTTTCTTT.